Listed here are 5 T cell receptor beta chains from one sample, sequenced in a study of cytomegalovirus exposure and HLA in healthy donors. Researchers ran the PCR with 60 Vbeta and 13 Jbeta primers. Using immunoSEQ multiplex PCR, the repertoire was profiled, and TCRdb retains in-frame clones only, with some absent. The sample holds fewer than 35,000 clones. Sequenced: PBMCs. Receptors were obtained from a female donor in good health and CMV-seronegative.

The gene calls are TRBV6-6 and TRBJ2-7; no reliable D call. The V gene's germline CDR1 is MNHNY and CDR2 SVGAGI (reference sequence). V was cut by 6 bases and J by 3 bases, with 9 bases left in between. This CDR3 region has 12 residues. CDR3 residues: CASSPLSYEQYF. DNA of the CDR3: TGTGCCAGCAGCCCTCTAAGCTACGAGCAGTACTTC.

The chain recombines TRBV29-1 with TRBJ1-2, with 7 bases that match TRBD1. The ends lost 4 bases at V and 3 bases at J; junction bases unmatched: 11. The CDR3 runs to 15 residues. Germline V gives CDR1 SQVTM, CDR2 ANQGSEA. The CDR3 region is CSVVSHGQVYYGYTF. The CDR3 coding sequence is TGCAGCGTTGTCTCCCACGGACAGGTTTACTATGGCTACACCTTC.

This sequence joins TRBV2 and TRBJ1-2; D may be TRBD1 (5 bases). This CDR3 is 13 amino acids long. V lost 5 bases, J lost 2 bases, and 9 bases lay in between. Germline loops: CDR1 SNHLY, CDR2 FYNNEI. In nucleotides, the CDR3 is TGTGCCAGCAGTCGGGACTTAAACTATGGCTACACCTTC. Translated, it gives CASSRDLNYGYTF.

The chain combines TRBV28 with TRBJ1-5, with D tentatively TRBD1 (6 bases). Trimming removed 6 bases from V and 1 base from J, with 10 bases in between. The CDR3 runs to 14 residues. Germline CDR1 and CDR2: MDHEN and SYDVKM. The CDR3 coding sequence is TGTGCCAGCAGCCACAGGGCCAGCAATCAGCCCCAGCATTTT. It translates to CASSHRASNQPQHF.

In DNA form, the CDR3 reads TGTGCCAGCAGTGACCCGGGACAGGGAAACACCATATATTTT. Translating gives CASSDPGQGNTIYF. The V gene is TRBV28, the J gene TRBJ1-3, with TRBD1 matching over 7 bases. Trimming took 5 bases from V and 4 from J; bases not matched to a gene: 5. The germline gives CDR1 MDHEN, CDR2 SYDVKM. This CDR3 region has 14 residues.